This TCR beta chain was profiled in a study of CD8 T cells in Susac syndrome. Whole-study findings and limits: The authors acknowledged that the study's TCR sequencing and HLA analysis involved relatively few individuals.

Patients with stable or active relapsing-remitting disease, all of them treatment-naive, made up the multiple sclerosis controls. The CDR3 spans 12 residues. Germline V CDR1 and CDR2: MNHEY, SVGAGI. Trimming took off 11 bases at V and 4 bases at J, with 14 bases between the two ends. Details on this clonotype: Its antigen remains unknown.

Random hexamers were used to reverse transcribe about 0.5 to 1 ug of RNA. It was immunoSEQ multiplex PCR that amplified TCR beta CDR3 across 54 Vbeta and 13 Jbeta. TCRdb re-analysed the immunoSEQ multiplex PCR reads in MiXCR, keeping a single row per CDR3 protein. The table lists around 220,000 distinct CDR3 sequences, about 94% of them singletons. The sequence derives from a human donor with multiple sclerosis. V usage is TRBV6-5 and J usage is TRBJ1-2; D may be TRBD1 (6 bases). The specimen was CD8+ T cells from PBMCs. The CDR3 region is CAAGAVPYGYTF. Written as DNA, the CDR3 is TGTGCCGCGGGGGCGGTTCCCTATGGCTACACCTTC.